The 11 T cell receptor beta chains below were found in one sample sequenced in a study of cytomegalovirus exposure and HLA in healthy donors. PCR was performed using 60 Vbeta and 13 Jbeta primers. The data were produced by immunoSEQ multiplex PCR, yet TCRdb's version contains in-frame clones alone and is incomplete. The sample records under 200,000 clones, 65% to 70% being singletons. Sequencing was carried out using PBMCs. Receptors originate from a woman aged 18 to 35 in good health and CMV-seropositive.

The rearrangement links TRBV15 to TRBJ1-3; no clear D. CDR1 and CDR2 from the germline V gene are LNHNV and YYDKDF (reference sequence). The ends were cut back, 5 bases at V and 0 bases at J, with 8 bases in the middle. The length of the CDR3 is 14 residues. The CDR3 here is CATSDPSSGNTIYF. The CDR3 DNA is TGTGCCACCAGCGACCCTAGCTCTGGAAACACCATATATTTT. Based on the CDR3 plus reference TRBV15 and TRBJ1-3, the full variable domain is DAMVIQNPRYQVTQFGKPVTLSCSQTLNHNVMYWYQQKSSQAPKLLFHYYDKDFNNEADTPDNFQSRRPNTSFCFLDIRSPGLGDTAMYLCATSDPSSGNTIYFGEGSWLTVV.

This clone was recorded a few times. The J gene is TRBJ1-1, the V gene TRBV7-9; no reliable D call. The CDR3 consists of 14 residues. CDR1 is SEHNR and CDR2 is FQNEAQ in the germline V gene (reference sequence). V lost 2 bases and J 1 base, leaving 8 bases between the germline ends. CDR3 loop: CASSLSNWNTEAFF. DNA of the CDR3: TGTGCCAGCAGCTTATCGAACTGGAACACTGAAGCTTTCTTT.

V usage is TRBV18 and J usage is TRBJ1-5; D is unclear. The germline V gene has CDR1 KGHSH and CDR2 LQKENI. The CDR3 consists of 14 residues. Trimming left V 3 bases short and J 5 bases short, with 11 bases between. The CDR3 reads CASSPLASDQPQHF. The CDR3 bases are TGTGCCAGCTCACCTTTGGCCAGCGATCAGCCCCAGCATTTT.

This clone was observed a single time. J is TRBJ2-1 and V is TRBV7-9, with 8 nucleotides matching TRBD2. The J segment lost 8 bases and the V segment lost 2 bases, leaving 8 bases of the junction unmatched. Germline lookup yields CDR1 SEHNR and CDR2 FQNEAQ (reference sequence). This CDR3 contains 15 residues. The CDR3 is CASSLRSGVPHEQFF. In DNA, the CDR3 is TGTGCCAGCAGCTTACGTAGCGGGGTCCCCCATGAGCAGTTCTTC.

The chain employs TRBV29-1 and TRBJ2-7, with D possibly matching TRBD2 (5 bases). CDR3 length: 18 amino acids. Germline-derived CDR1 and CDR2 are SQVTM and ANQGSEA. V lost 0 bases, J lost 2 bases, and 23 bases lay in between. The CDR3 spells CSVEDSQVGGQIAYEQYF. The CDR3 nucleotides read TGCAGCGTTGAAGATTCCCAGGTGGGCGGGCAGATTGCCTACGAGCAGTACTTC.

CDR3 sequence reads: CASTPSGVETQYF. The CDR3 bases are TGTGCCAGTACGCCTAGCGGTGTAGAGACCCAGTACTTC. V usage is TRBV19 and J usage is TRBJ2-5; 7 bases line up with TRBD2. The V gene end was trimmed by 7 bases and the J gene end by 4 bases; junction bases not matched to a gene: 6. Germline V gene lookup returns CDR1 LNHDA and CDR2 SQIVND (reference sequence). CDR3 size: 13 residues.

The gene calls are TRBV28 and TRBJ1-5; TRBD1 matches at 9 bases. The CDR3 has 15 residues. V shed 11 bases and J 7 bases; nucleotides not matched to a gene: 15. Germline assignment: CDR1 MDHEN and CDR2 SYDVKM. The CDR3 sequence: CASCFRDREGQPQHF. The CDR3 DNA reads TGTGCCTCCTGCTTCCGGGACAGGGAAGGACAGCCCCAGCATTTT.

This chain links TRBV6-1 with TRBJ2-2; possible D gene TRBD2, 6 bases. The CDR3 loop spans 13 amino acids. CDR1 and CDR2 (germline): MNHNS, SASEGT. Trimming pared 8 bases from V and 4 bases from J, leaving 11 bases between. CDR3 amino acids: CASREPGTGELFF. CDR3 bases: TGTGCCAGCCGGGAGCCGGGCACCGGGGAGCTGTTTTTT.

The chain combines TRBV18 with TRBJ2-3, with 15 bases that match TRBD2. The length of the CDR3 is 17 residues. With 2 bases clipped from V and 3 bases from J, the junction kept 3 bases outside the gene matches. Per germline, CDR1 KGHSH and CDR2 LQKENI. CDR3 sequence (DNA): TGTGCCAGCTCACCAATAGGACTAGCGGGAGGGACAGATACGCAGTATTTT. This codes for CASSPIGLAGGTDTQYF.

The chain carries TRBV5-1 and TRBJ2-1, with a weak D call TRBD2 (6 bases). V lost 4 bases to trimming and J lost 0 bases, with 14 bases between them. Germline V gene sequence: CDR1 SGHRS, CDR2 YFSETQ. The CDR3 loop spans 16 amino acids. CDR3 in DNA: TGCGCCAGCAGCCTCGGACTATTTAGCTCCTACAATGAGCAGTTCTTC. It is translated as CASSLGLFSSYNEQFF.

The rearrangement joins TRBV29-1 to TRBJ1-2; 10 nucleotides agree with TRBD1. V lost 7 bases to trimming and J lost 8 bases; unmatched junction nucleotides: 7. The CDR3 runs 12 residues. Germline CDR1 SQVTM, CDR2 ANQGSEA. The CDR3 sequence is CSARDRGYGYTF. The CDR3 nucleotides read TGCAGCGCCCGGGACAGGGGATACGGCTACACCTTC.